This TCR beta chain was retrieved from a study of regulatory T cells in long-lasting Graves disease. Overall study findings and caveats: Graves' patients with persistent disease showed TCR diversity lower than patients newly diagnosed.

With regard to this clonotype: Its specificity is unknown.

Documented time point: persistent/refractory GD, antithyroid drugs over 5 years with positive TRAb. The TCR library used RNA extracted from PBMCs. Building of the TCR beta libraries involved iRepertoire HTBI primers and Arm-PCR of CDR3 regions. TCRdb fed the multiplex PCR reads into MiXCR, producing one record per CDR3 protein. The table includes approximately 470,000 distinct CDR3 sequences, roughly 20% detected once. This material consisted of peripheral blood mononuclear cells (PBMCs), taken when the disease was refractory, from a patient treated with antithyroid drugs. The TCR comes from a female donor with Graves disease.

CDR3: CSTSIAGNTDTQYF. The CDR3 bases are TGCAGTACATCGATAGCGGGGAACACAGATACGCAGTATTTT. This sequence joins TRBV20-1 and TRBJ2-3; 8 bases align to TRBD2. J was trimmed by 2 bases and V by 8 bases; bases with no gene match: 9. The CDR3 has 14 amino acids. Germline CDR1 DFQATT, CDR2 SNEGSKA (reference sequence).